This T cell receptor (beta chain) was found in a study of T cell responses to AZD1222 COVID-19 vaccine. Findings of the study overall: Spike was spanned by vaccine-associated CD4 TCRs, which were dominant at 160-218 and 743-854. The donor group comprised mostly white British people and more females; the analysis possibly underestimated clonal diversity. Receipt of two AZD1222 doses was followed by a rise in Spike-specific TCR breadth and depth. Nearly half of spike-specific TCRs reportedly target unmutated variant regions.

A word on this clone: Its cognate antigen is unknown.

Germline values: CDR1 DFQATT, CDR2 SNEGSKA (reference sequence). V was trimmed by 6 bases and J by 4 bases, leaving 9 bases between them. CDR3 size: 11 residues. The protocol was immunoSEQ multiplex PCR, while the TCRdb copy is restricted to in-frame clones and leaves out a portion. The sample lists around 84,000 clones, around 88% occurring once. This specimen was peripheral blood, taken on day 0 of MenACWY control vaccination. This chain connects TRBV20-1 to TRBJ1-2; D call uncertain. The sequence derives from an adult in good health. In DNA form, the CDR3 reads TGCAGTGCGTGGAACGGCTATGGCTACACCTTC. It codes for CSAWNGYGYTF.